This T cell receptor beta chain was captured in a study of cytomegalovirus exposure and HLA in healthy donors. Study overall: One earlier analysis, a look at 150 million to 200 million T cells, found 117 million unique TCR beta sequences. Samples from HLA-typed donors yielded around 79 million unique TCRs in an early data release. General study findings and limits: The later analysis indicated that the majority of CMV-associated TCR beta chains appeared HLA-restricted. Whilst most TCR sequences proved rare, a subset of public TCRs occurred across many donors.

The PCR was carried out with 60 Vbeta primers and 13 Jbeta primers. Profiling relied on immunoSEQ multiplex PCR, and the TCRdb table lists in-frame clones only, not all of them. Of approximately 100,000 clones listed, roughly a tenth were seen once; the top ten hold just over 5%. Notes on this clone: The antigen is unknown.

Germline V CDR1 and CDR2: SGHNT, YYREEE (reference sequence). V dropped 0 bases and J dropped 0 bases, with 10 bases sitting between them. The CDR3 has 16 amino acids. Sequencing was done on a sample of PBMCs. The gene calls are TRBV5-4 and TRBJ2-1, with D possibly TRBD1 on 6 matching bases. This clonotype was sampled from a man aged 50 or older in good health and CMV-seropositive. CDR3 loop: CASSLGQDLSYNEQFF. In DNA, the CDR3 is TGTGCCAGCAGCTTGGGACAGGACCTCTCCTACAATGAGCAGTTCTTC.